This T cell receptor (beta chain) was identified in a study of Ad26.COV2.S vaccination and SARS-CoV-2 variants. Turning to the study itself: Donor had been placed in the Ad26.COV2.S arm of the COV1001 trial.

With 4 bases clipped from V and 6 bases from J, the junction kept 5 bases outside the gene matches. The length of the CDR3 is 13 residues. Germline V lookup: CDR1 MNHEY, CDR2 SVGAGI. Sequencing used immunoSEQ multiplex PCR; TCRdb keeps in-frame clones, though not all of them. The table includes approximately 410,000 clones, approximately 87% detected once. The treatment was: roughly 19 received Ad26.COV2.S at low or high dose, single or two shots; a few received placebo; per-sample allocation not given. Collection of the samples took place on day 63 after the first injection of vaccine or placebo. The chain recombines TRBV6-5 with TRBJ2-7; 8 nucleotides line up with TRBD1. The specimen comprised peripheral blood, sampled in a trial of Ad26.COV2.S vaccine versus placebo. The TCR was taken from a person aged 18-60 years who received the Ad26.COV2.S COVID-19 vaccine or a placebo. The CDR3 spells CASSWDRLGEQYF. CDR3 DNA: TGTGCCAGCAGTTGGGACAGGCTAGGCGAGCAGTACTTC.